This TCR beta chain was found in a study of T-cell reconstitution after alpha-beta-depleted transplantation in children. General study findings and limits: About two months after transplant, alpha-beta T cells reportedly came from several hundred expanded graft clones.

This clonotype showed up just a few times. The antigen is unknown. This CDR3 has 15 residues. Germline CDR1 is MNHEY and CDR2 is SVGAGI. V was clipped by 2 bases and J by 7 bases, with 12 bases between them. Preparation of the TCRbeta library used unique molecular identifiers. TCRdb processed the PCR reads anew with MiXCR; each CDR3 protein has one entry. The sample shows some 460,000 distinct CDR3 sequences, 15% to 20% of them seen only once. This receptor was taken from a boy under three years old who had a stem cell transplant for Wiskott-Aldrich syndrome, so the T cells may come from the graft donor. The rearrangement joins TRBV6-5 to TRBJ1-6, with TRBD1 as a possible D gene (5 bases). Here the sequenced sample was PBMCs, mostly from graft donor cells, taken 360 days after TCRalphabeta/CD19-depleted stem cell transplant. This CDR3 reads CASSYGGVVNSPLHF. The DNA for the CDR3 is TGTGCCAGCAGTTACGGGGGGGTGGTAAATTCACCCCTCCACTTT.